This T cell receptor beta chain was captured by sequencing in a study of response to subunit inactivated influenza vaccine. Study conclusions and caveats: New T cells are recruited in small numbers by each seasonal influenza vaccination, according to the authors' suggestion.

This CDR3 is built from 18 residues. The trim removed 1 base at V and 5 bases at J, leaving 11 bases unmatched. Per the germline V gene, CDR1 is LGHNA and CDR2 is YSLEER. There are many counts of this clonotype. Its target is unknown. TCRdb recomputed calls from the RT-PCR reads with MiXCR, one row per CDR3 protein. The sample shows 500,000 to 600,000 distinct CDR3 sequences, 6% to 9% of them seen only once. This receptor was identified in a man between 50 and 69 years old who received an inactivated influenza vaccine. V gene TRBV4-3 combines with J gene TRBJ2-2, with 9 bases identical to TRBD1. The material sequenced was PBMCs from blood, taken around 25 months after vaccination. CDR3 coding DNA: TGCGCCAGCAGCCAAGCCTTACCCGGGACAGGGCGTACCGGGGAGCTGTTTTTT. Translated: CASSQALPGTGRTGELFF.